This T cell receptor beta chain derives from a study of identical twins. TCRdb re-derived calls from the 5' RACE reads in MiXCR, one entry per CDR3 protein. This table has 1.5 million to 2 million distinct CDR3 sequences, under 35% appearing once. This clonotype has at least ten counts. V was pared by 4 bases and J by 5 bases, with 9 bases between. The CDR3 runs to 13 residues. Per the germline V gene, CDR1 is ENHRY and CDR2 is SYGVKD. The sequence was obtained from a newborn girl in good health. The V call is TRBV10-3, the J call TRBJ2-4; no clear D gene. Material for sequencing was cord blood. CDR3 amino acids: CAISAGLQNIQYF. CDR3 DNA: TGTGCCATCAGTGCGGGCTTGCAAAACATTCAGTACTTC.